Included here is one T cell receptor beta chain sequence, with context. This clonotype was counted a few times. This clone's antigen is unknown. No much larger clone is present one base from it, and per-base qualities are unavailable. The sample is drawn from a study of response to subunit inactivated influenza vaccine (dated by TCRdb to the late 2010s). Concerning the study at large: The study used deep quantitative T cell receptor repertoire profiling to track responses to a trivalent subunit inactivated influenza vaccine.

The full study reports these points: The authors suggested that each seasonal influenza vaccination may recruit only a limited number of new T cells.

The method behind the library was RT-PCR. Sequencing was performed on an Illumina HiSeq 2500. TCRdb reran the public reads through fastp at Q25 and MiXCR, keeping productive beta chains. Every entry covers one CDR3 protein and lists the most common genes and DNA from its rows. A total of approximately 500,000 distinct CDR3 sequences appear in this sample, 11% to 15% of them only once. The ten largest clones add up to over 8.5% of the sample. Looking up the germline V gene (reference sequence) yields CDR1 DFQATT and CDR2 SNEGSKA. Reading from cysteine to phenylalanine, the CDR3 counts 14 amino acids. The CDR3 DNA has 42 bases and is translated from base 1. Clipping removes 4 bases from V and 3 bases from J, with 6 as the unmatched junction base count.

This TCR was recovered from a man aged 50-60 years who received an inactivated influenza vaccine. Donor details come from another sample of the same person, matched by shared clones. The sequence links TRBV20-1 to TRBJ1-5; 7 central nucleotides agree with TRBD1. The sequencing used PBMCs from blood, collected about 12 days after vaccination. The CDR3 here reads CSANRGRSNQPQHF. The nucleotide sequence is given as TGCAGTGCTAACAGGGGCCGCTCCAATCAGCCCCAGCATTTT.